These T cell receptor beta chains were read from a single sample in a study of T cells in Graves' hyperthyroidism and ophthalmopathy. TCRdb called the multiplex PCR reads again in MiXCR, with one record for every CDR3 protein. The sample includes almost 500,000 distinct CDR3 sequences, approximately 23% of them seen just once. The sequencing sample was made of blood. The receptors stem from a woman between 70 and 85 years old with Graves' ophthalmopathy. Both conserved end residues are part of each CDR3. Each record gives: V gene, J gene, D gene, clone size, CDR3 protein, CDR3 DNA. The D gene is left open where the match is weak. Some rows have no size entry. The others give once, few or many, or a class for an expanded clone.

V gene: TRBV7-2
J gene: TRBJ2-1
D gene: TRBD2
clone size: many
CDR3 protein: CASSLLAGEQFF
CDR3 DNA: TGTGCCAGCAGCTTACTAGCGGGAGAGCAGTTCTTC

V gene: TRBV20-1
J gene: TRBJ1-3
D gene: NA
clone size: NA
CDR3 protein: CSARRGGVGNTIYF
CDR3 DNA: TGCAGTGCTAGAAGGGGAGGCGTTGGAAACACCATATATTTT

V gene: TRBV5-5
J gene: TRBJ1-5
D gene: NA
clone size: many
CDR3 protein: CASSPMPGGNQPQHF
CDR3 DNA: TGTGCCAGCAGCCCCATGCCCGGGGGCAATCAGCCCCAGCATTTT

V gene: TRBV2
J gene: TRBJ2-7
D gene: NA
clone size: few
CDR3 protein: CASSDPRSTYEQYF
CDR3 DNA: TGTGCCAGCAGTGATCCACGGAGCACCTACGAGCAGTACTTC

V gene: TRBV29-1
J gene: TRBJ2-5
D gene: TRBD2
clone size: NA
CDR3 protein: CSVAQLAGGEAQYF
CDR3 DNA: TGCAGCGTCGCCCAACTAGCGGGAGGAGAGGCCCAGTACTTC

V gene: TRBV6-2/TRBV6-3
J gene: TRBJ2-1
D gene: TRBD2
clone size: NA
CDR3 protein: CASSPLTSGNYNEQFF
CDR3 DNA: TGTGCCAGCAGTCCGCTTACTAGCGGGAACTACAATGAGCAGTTCTTC

V gene: TRBV28
J gene: TRBJ1-5
D gene: NA
clone size: many
CDR3 protein: CASSRYRVGQNQPQHF
CDR3 DNA: TGTGCCAGCAGTCGATACAGGGTTGGCCAAAATCAGCCCCAGCATTTT

V gene: TRBV30
J gene: TRBJ2-5
D gene: TRBD2
clone size: NA
CDR3 protein: CAWSVLRGRGTQYF
CDR3 DNA: TGTGCCTGGAGTGTACTCCGGGGGAGGGGGACCCAGTACTTC

V gene: TRBV7-9
J gene: TRBJ2-2
D gene: NA
clone size: NA
CDR3 protein: CASSLFGIDDRELFF
CDR3 DNA: TGTGCCAGCAGCTTATTCGGGATCGATGACCGGGAGCTGTTTTTT

V gene: TRBV10-3
J gene: TRBJ1-6
D gene: TRBD1
clone size: few
CDR3 protein: CAISDATGVNSPLHF
CDR3 DNA: TGTGCCATCAGTGATGCGACAGGGGTTAATTCACCCCTCCACTTT

V gene: TRBV11-2
J gene: TRBJ2-1
D gene: NA
clone size: many
CDR3 protein: CASSLLTGFYNEQFF
CDR3 DNA: TGTGCCAGCAGCTTATTAACAGGGTTTTACAATGAGCAGTTCTTC

V gene: TRBV28
J gene: TRBJ1-2
D gene: TRBD1
clone size: NA
CDR3 protein: CASSRQGGYGYTF
CDR3 DNA: TGTGCCAGCAGTAGACAGGGTGGCTATGGCTACACCTTC

V gene: TRBV11-2
J gene: TRBJ2-7
D gene: TRBD1
clone size: NA
CDR3 protein: CASSDRDRGLLGYEQYF
CDR3 DNA: TGTGCCAGCAGCGACCGGGACAGGGGGCTTCTAGGTTACGAGCAGTACTTC

V gene: TRBV2
J gene: TRBJ1-3
D gene: NA
clone size: few
CDR3 protein: CASSEGLLSSGNTIYF
CDR3 DNA: TGTGCCAGCAGTGAGGGTCTCTTATCCTCTGGAAACACCATATATTTT

V gene: TRBV7-9
J gene: TRBJ2-1
D gene: NA
clone size: NA
CDR3 protein: CASSVNSVNEQFF
CDR3 DNA: TGTGCCAGCAGCGTGAACAGCGTCAATGAGCAGTTCTTC

V gene: TRBV3-1
J gene: TRBJ2-3
D gene: TRBD2
clone size: few
CDR3 protein: CASSQESGIGADTQYF
CDR3 DNA: TGTGCCAGCAGCCAAGAGAGCGGGATTGGAGCAGATACGCAGTATTTT

V gene: TRBV6-2/TRBV6-3
J gene: TRBJ1-1
D gene: NA
clone size: NA
CDR3 protein: CASRTGLINTEAFF
CDR3 DNA: TGTGCCAGCAGGACCGGGCTGATAAACACTGAAGCTTTCTTT

V gene: TRBV6-2/TRBV6-3
J gene: TRBJ2-1
D gene: NA
clone size: few
CDR3 protein: CASSYSRTGGTMGNEQFF
CDR3 DNA: TGTGCCAGCAGTTACTCGAGGACCGGAGGAACGATGGGAAATGAGCAGTTCTTC

V gene: TRBV30
J gene: TRBJ1-1
D gene: NA
clone size: many
CDR3 protein: CARDEGFEAFF
CDR3 DNA: TGTGCCCGAGATGAGGGGTTTGAAGCTTTCTTT

V gene: TRBV27
J gene: TRBJ2-3
D gene: TRBD2
clone size: NA
CDR3 protein: CASSLVGLAADTQYF
CDR3 DNA: TGTGCCAGCAGTTTAGTCGGACTAGCGGCAGATACGCAGTATTTT

V gene: TRBV19
J gene: TRBJ1-1
D gene: NA
clone size: NA
CDR3 protein: CASSIDRGAFF
CDR3 DNA: TGTGCCAGTAGTATAGACAGGGGAGCTTTCTTT

V gene: TRBV29-1
J gene: TRBJ2-5
D gene: TRBD1
clone size: NA
CDR3 protein: CSASRGTGREETQYF
CDR3 DNA: TGCAGCGCCTCCCGAGGGACAGGGCGGGAGGAGACCCAGTACTTC

V gene: TRBV20-1
J gene: TRBJ2-3
D gene: NA
clone size: NA
CDR3 protein: CSASSLRRDTDTQYF
CDR3 DNA: TGCAGTGCTTCGTCCCTCCGGCGGGACACAGATACGCAGTATTTT

V gene: TRBV28
J gene: TRBJ2-7
D gene: TRBD2
clone size: NA
CDR3 protein: CASSLYASGRASYEQYF
CDR3 DNA: TGTGCCAGCAGTTTATATGCTAGCGGGAGGGCCTCCTACGAGCAGTACTTC

V gene: TRBV7-2
J gene: TRBJ1-5
D gene: NA
clone size: many
CDR3 protein: CASSLDGGGNQPQHF
CDR3 DNA: TGTGCCAGCAGCTTAGATGGGGGTGGCAATCAGCCCCAGCATTTT

V gene: TRBV20-1
J gene: TRBJ2-7
D gene: TRBD2
clone size: NA
CDR3 protein: CSAGGTSGRRAYEQYF
CDR3 DNA: TGCAGTGCTGGTGGGACTAGCGGGAGACGGGCCTACGAGCAGTACTTC

V gene: TRBV6-1
J gene: TRBJ1-5
D gene: NA
clone size: few
CDR3 protein: CASLGGGSANQPQHF
CDR3 DNA: TGTGCCTCTTTAGGTGGGGGGTCCGCTAATCAGCCCCAGCATTTT

V gene: TRBV2
J gene: TRBJ1-5
D gene: NA
clone size: NA
CDR3 protein: CASSEWARGNQPQHF
CDR3 DNA: TGTGCCAGCAGTGAATGGGCTAGAGGGAATCAGCCCCAGCATTTT

V gene: TRBV20-1
J gene: TRBJ2-2
D gene: TRBD2
clone size: NA
CDR3 protein: CSARPASGRYTGELFF
CDR3 DNA: TGCAGTGCCAGACCAGCCAGCGGGAGATACACCGGGGAGCTGTTTTTT

V gene: TRBV11-2
J gene: TRBJ2-1
D gene: TRBD2
clone size: few
CDR3 protein: CASSLGGFNEQFF
CDR3 DNA: TGTGCCAGCAGCTTGGGAGGGTTCAATGAGCAGTTCTTC

V gene: TRBV7-2
J gene: TRBJ2-1
D gene: NA
clone size: NA
CDR3 protein: CAISLAWTNNEQFF
CDR3 DNA: TGTGCCATCAGCTTAGCGTGGACTAACAATGAGCAGTTCTTC

V gene: TRBV7-2
J gene: TRBJ1-2
D gene: NA
clone size: few
CDR3 protein: CASSRPGVGGYTF
CDR3 DNA: TGTGCCAGCAGCCGGCCCGGGGTAGGCGGCTACACCTTC

V gene: TRBV10-3
J gene: TRBJ2-3
D gene: TRBD2
clone size: few
CDR3 protein: CATGLAGAPDTQYF
CDR3 DNA: TGTGCCACCGGACTAGCGGGAGCTCCAGATACGCAGTATTTT

V gene: TRBV12-3/TRBV12-4
J gene: TRBJ2-7
D gene: TRBD2
clone size: NA
CDR3 protein: CASSLGLAGTGSYEQYF
CDR3 DNA: TGTGCCAGCAGTTTGGGACTAGCGGGAACCGGTTCCTACGAGCAGTACTTC

V gene: TRBV28
J gene: TRBJ2-1
D gene: TRBD2
clone size: many
CDR3 protein: CASRLAGGPGNEQFF
CDR3 DNA: TGTGCCAGCAGACTAGCGGGAGGGCCCGGCAATGAGCAGTTCTTC

V gene: TRBV13
J gene: TRBJ2-2
D gene: NA
clone size: few
CDR3 protein: CASSPKGKAGELFF
CDR3 DNA: TGTGCCAGCAGCCCTAAGGGGAAAGCCGGGGAGCTGTTTTTT

V gene: TRBV3-1
J gene: TRBJ2-1
D gene: NA
clone size: NA
CDR3 protein: CASSHISYNEQFF
CDR3 DNA: TGTGCCAGCAGCCATATTAGCTACAATGAGCAGTTCTTC

V gene: TRBV19
J gene: TRBJ2-3
D gene: NA
clone size: few
CDR3 protein: CASSLCTDTQYF
CDR3 DNA: TGTGCCAGTAGTCTGTGCACAGATACGCAGTATTTT

V gene: TRBV18
J gene: TRBJ1-5
D gene: TRBD1
clone size: few
CDR3 protein: CASSTGTAHSNQPQHF
CDR3 DNA: TGTGCCAGCTCAACGGGGACAGCCCATAGCAATCAGCCCCAGCATTTT

V gene: TRBV6-5
J gene: TRBJ2-1
D gene: NA
clone size: NA
CDR3 protein: CASSYEGQFNEQFF
CDR3 DNA: TGTGCCAGCAGTTACGAGGGGCAGTTCAATGAGCAGTTCTTC

V gene: TRBV6-1
J gene: TRBJ1-4
D gene: NA
clone size: NA
CDR3 protein: CASTRDRLLGEKLFF
CDR3 DNA: TGTGCCAGCACTCGAGACAGGTTGCTAGGCGAAAAACTGTTTTTT

V gene: TRBV28
J gene: TRBJ2-1
D gene: NA
clone size: many
CDR3 protein: CASSFPDSMIHNEQFF
CDR3 DNA: TGTGCCAGCAGTTTTCCCGACAGCATGATCCACAATGAGCAGTTCTTC

V gene: TRBV7-9
J gene: TRBJ1-5
D gene: NA
clone size: few
CDR3 protein: CASSLWVGSNQPQHF
CDR3 DNA: TGTGCCAGCAGCCTATGGGTTGGAAGCAATCAGCCCCAGCATTTT

V gene: TRBV5-1
J gene: TRBJ2-3
D gene: NA
clone size: NA
CDR3 protein: CASTIGGTTDTQYF
CDR3 DNA: TGCGCCAGCACGATCGGGGGAACTACAGATACGCAGTATTTT

V gene: TRBV7-9
J gene: TRBJ1-1
D gene: TRBD1
clone size: NA
CDR3 protein: CASSVTRGRAEAFF
CDR3 DNA: TGTGCCAGCAGCGTAACTAGGGGGCGGGCTGAAGCTTTCTTT

V gene: TRBV6-1
J gene: TRBJ1-3
D gene: NA
clone size: few
CDR3 protein: CASSVGALSGNTIYF
CDR3 DNA: TGTGCCAGCAGTGTAGGGGCGCTCTCTGGAAACACCATATATTTT

V gene: TRBV9
J gene: TRBJ2-5
D gene: TRBD2
clone size: NA
CDR3 protein: CASSTSGLFQETQYF
CDR3 DNA: TGTGCCAGCAGCACTAGCGGACTGTTCCAAGAGACCCAGTACTTC

V gene: TRBV20-1
J gene: TRBJ1-5
D gene: TRBD1
clone size: many
CDR3 protein: CSARTGGNQPQHF
CDR3 DNA: TGCAGTGCTAGGACAGGGGGCAATCAGCCCCAGCATTTT

V gene: TRBV7-6
J gene: TRBJ2-7
D gene: NA
clone size: few
CDR3 protein: CASSLEAETPYEQYF
CDR3 DNA: TGTGCCAGCAGCTTAGAGGCGGAGACTCCCTACGAGCAGTACTTC

V gene: TRBV10-3
J gene: TRBJ1-1
D gene: TRBD1
clone size: many
CDR3 protein: CAISNDRGNTEAFF
CDR3 DNA: TGTGCCATCAGTAACGACAGGGGGAACACTGAAGCTTTCTTT

V gene: TRBV20-1
J gene: TRBJ1-4
D gene: NA
clone size: few
CDR3 protein: CSALPGSREKLFF
CDR3 DNA: TGCAGTGCATTGCCAGGGAGTCGTGAAAAACTGTTTTTT

V gene: TRBV7-2
J gene: TRBJ2-2
D gene: NA
clone size: few
CDR3 protein: CASSVDILDGELFF
CDR3 DNA: TGTGCCAGCAGCGTGGACATATTAGACGGGGAGCTGTTTTTT

V gene: TRBV20-1
J gene: TRBJ1-5
D gene: NA
clone size: few
CDR3 protein: CSARTRVNQPQHF
CDR3 DNA: TGCAGTGCTAGGACGCGGGTCAATCAGCCCCAGCATTTT

V gene: TRBV28
J gene: TRBJ2-4
D gene: TRBD2
clone size: many
CDR3 protein: CASRPGAGMKNIQYF
CDR3 DNA: TGTGCCAGCAGACCCGGAGCGGGGATGAAAAACATTCAGTACTTC

V gene: TRBV4-1
J gene: TRBJ2-1
D gene: TRBD2
clone size: once
CDR3 protein: CASSQVGGRALNEQFF
CDR3 DNA: TGCGCCAGCAGCCAAGTCGGCGGGAGGGCGCTCAATGAGCAGTTCTTC